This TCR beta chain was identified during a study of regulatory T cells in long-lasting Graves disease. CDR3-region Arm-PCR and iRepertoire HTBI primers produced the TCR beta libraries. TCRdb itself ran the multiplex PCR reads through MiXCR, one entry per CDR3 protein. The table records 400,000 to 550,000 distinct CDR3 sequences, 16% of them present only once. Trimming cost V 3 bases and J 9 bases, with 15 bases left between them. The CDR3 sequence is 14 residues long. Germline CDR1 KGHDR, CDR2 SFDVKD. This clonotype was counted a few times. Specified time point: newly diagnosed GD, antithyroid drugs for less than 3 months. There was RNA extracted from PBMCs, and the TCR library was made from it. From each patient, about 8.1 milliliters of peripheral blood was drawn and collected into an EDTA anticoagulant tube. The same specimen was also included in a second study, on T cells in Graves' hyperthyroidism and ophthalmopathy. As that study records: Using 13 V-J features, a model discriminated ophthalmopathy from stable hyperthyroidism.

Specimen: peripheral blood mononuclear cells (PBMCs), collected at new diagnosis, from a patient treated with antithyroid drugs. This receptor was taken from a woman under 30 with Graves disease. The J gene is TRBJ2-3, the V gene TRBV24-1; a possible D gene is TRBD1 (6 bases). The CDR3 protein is CATSDPGQGWTQYF. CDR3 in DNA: TGTGCCACCAGTGATCCGGGCCAGGGGTGGACGCAGTATTTT.